Listed here are 21 T cell receptor beta chains from one sample, sequenced in a study of blood T cells in healthy people across ages. The authors ran a second PCR of 7 to 11 cycles using a sample-barcoded 5' primer and a J-beta primer mix. One entry per CDR3 protein results from TCRdb running MiXCR on the 5' RACE reads. The sample has more than 1 million distinct CDR3 sequences; more than 40% are singletons. Sequencing was performed on blood. These TCRs come from a woman aged 55-70 years in good health.

V gene TRBV7-2 combines with J gene TRBJ2-4; 12 bases are shared with TRBD2. J gave up 13 bases and V 4 bases, and 11 bases lay outside the gene matches. Germline values: CDR1 SGHTA, CDR2 FQGNSA. This CDR3 is built from 15 residues. CDR3 nucleotide sequence: TGTGCCAGCAGCTCTGGACTAGCGGGAATGGGGGAGCAGTACTTC. This sequence encodes CASSSGLAGMGEQYF.

The sample holds a few counts of this clonotype. This chain joins TRBV27 and TRBJ2-1; 9 nucleotides match TRBD2. With V trimmed by 5 bases and J by 7 bases, 9 bases remained unmatched. CDR1 MNHEY and CDR2 SMNVEV come from the germline V gene (reference sequence). There are 15 residues in the CDR3. In nucleotides, the CDR3 is TGTGCCAGCAGTCCAGTAGCGGGAGTGGCAAATGAGCAGTTCTTC. This codes for CASSPVAGVANEQFF.

The chain has TRBV6-2 or TRBV6-3 and TRBJ1-5; weak D call: TRBD1 (5 bases). The CDR3 consists of 13 residues. V was pared by 5 bases and J by 7 bases, with 12 bases between. In germline, CDR1 is MNHEY, CDR2 SVGEGT. CDR3 sequence: CASSAGAPQPQHF. The CDR3 coding sequence is TGTGCCAGCAGTGCCGGGGCCCCGCAGCCCCAGCATTTT.

The gene calls are TRBV10-3 and TRBJ1-2; 9 nucleotides line up with TRBD1. Germline V lookup: CDR1 ENHRY, CDR2 SYGVKD. The CDR3 is made up of 13 amino acids. V dropped 5 bases and J dropped 6; count of bases not matched to a gene: 4. CDR3 loop: CAISPGQGNGYTF. DNA of the CDR3: TGTGCCATCAGTCCGGGACAGGGAAATGGCTACACCTTC.

The chain has TRBV2 and TRBJ2-1; 11 bases map to TRBD2. Germline CDR1 and CDR2: SNHLY and FYNNEI. V lost 7 bases and J lost 7; bases outside the gene matches: 15. This CDR3 region has 17 residues. CDR3 sequence reads: CASNEGRLAGNPNEQFF. CDR3 DNA: TGTGCCAGCAACGAGGGCCGACTAGCGGGAAACCCGAATGAGCAGTTCTTC.

J is TRBJ2-5 and V is TRBV3-1; D is ambiguous. This CDR3 has 14 amino acids. From germline, CDR1 is LGHDT and CDR2 YNNKEL (reference sequence). Trimming pared 3 bases from V and 2 bases from J, leaving 10 bases between. CDR3 coding DNA: TGTGCCAGCAGCCAGTTTGGGTGGCAAGAGACCCAGTACTTC. Protein: CASSQFGWQETQYF.

This clonotype appeared a few times. The chain couples TRBV10-3 to TRBJ1-5; 7 bases line up with TRBD1. The CDR3 is made up of 14 amino acids. Germline V lookup: CDR1 ENHRY, CDR2 SYGVKD. With 6 bases clipped from V and 5 bases from J, the junction kept 7 bases outside the gene matches. The DNA for the CDR3 is TGTGCCATCAGCAGGGGGGGGGTGGATCAGCCCCAGCATTTT. It yields the protein CAISRGGVDQPQHF.

The chain recombines TRBV5-1 with TRBJ2-1; no firm D call. V was cut by 0 bases and J by 9 bases, with 16 bases left in between. This CDR3 spans 15 amino acids. CDR1 is SGHRS and CDR2 is YFSETQ in the germline V gene. CDR3 residues: CASSLDKGLPSEQFF. DNA for the CDR3: TGCGCCAGCAGCTTGGACAAGGGCCTCCCCAGTGAGCAGTTCTTC.

The CDR3 DNA reads TGTGCCAGCACCCGAGTTTTCAACTTCAAAAACATTCAGTACTTC. This encodes CASTRVFNFKNIQYF. The rearrangement joins TRBV6-1 to TRBJ2-4; D gene uncertain. This CDR3 has 15 residues. CDR1 is MNHNS and CDR2 is SASEGT in the germline V gene. V lost 7 bases to trimming and J lost 3 bases, with 16 bases between them.

This clonotype was found a few times. This chain joins TRBV6-5 and TRBJ2-5; 11 bases agree with TRBD2. V lost 5 bases, J lost 4 bases, and 9 bases stayed unmatched. Germline CDR1 and CDR2: MNHEY and SVGAGI. The CDR3 spans 16 residues. The CDR3: CASSPLAGVRGETQYF. The CDR3 nucleotides are TGTGCCAGCAGTCCACTAGCGGGAGTCAGGGGAGAGACCCAGTACTTC.

Note on this clonotype: The junction differs from germline at one of its ends, possibly a read error. The chain uses TRBV29-1 and TRBJ2-5; the match to TRBD2 covers 8 bases. This CDR3 is 12 amino acids long. Germline V CDR1 and CDR2: SQVTM, ANQGSEA. Here the CDR3 DNA reads TGCAGTGTTGAAGCGGGAGTTGAGACCAAGTACTTC. Protein: CSVEAGVETKYF.

V usage is TRBV29-1 and J usage is TRBJ1-3; tentative D call: TRBD1 (6 bases). Germline V gene data show CDR1 as SQVTM and CDR2 as ANQGSEA. The CDR3 length is 13 residues. Trimming took 5 bases from V and 4 from J, leaving 12 bases between them. The CDR3 DNA reads as TGCAGCGTTCTCCAGGGGTACGGAAACACCATATATTTT. Residues: CSVLQGYGNTIYF.

This clonotype turned up a few times. The V gene is TRBV6-1, the J gene TRBJ2-6; 10 nucleotides agree with TRBD2. V lost 5 bases, J lost 0 bases, and 10 bases stayed unmatched. Germline V gene sequence: CDR1 MNHNS, CDR2 SASEGT. The CDR3 spans 19 residues. The CDR3 reads CASSKSERGGSSGANVLTF. The DNA for the CDR3 is TGTGCCAGCAGTAAAAGTGAGCGGGGGGGGAGCTCTGGGGCCAACGTCCTGACTTTC.

In regard to this clonotype: A much larger clone differs by one base, so this may be a read error. The chain recombines TRBV5-1 with TRBJ2-5; 7 bases match TRBD1. CDR3 length: 16 amino acids. Trimming took 4 bases from V and 6 from J; bases not matched to a gene: 15. The germline V gene encodes CDR1 SGHRS and CDR2 YFSETQ. CDR3 sequence: CASSTRDRSALKTQYF. CDR3 sequence (DNA): TGCGCCAGCAGCACAAGGGACAGATCTGCGTTGAAGACCCAGTACTTC.

Regarding this clonotype: Just one base apart from a much larger clone, this may be a read error. The V and J genes are TRBV5-1 and TRBJ2-1; the match to TRBD2 covers 11 bases. Germline V gene sequence: CDR1 SGHRS, CDR2 YFSETQ. The CDR3 spans 17 residues. CDR3 protein: CASSLGLTSGAYSEQFF. In DNA, the CDR3 is TGCGCCAGCAGCTTGGGCCTGACTAGCGGGGCCTACAGTGAGCAGTTCTTC.

The chain links TRBV27 to TRBJ2-2; the D gene is possibly TRBD1 (6 bases). Germline CDR1 reads MNHEY; CDR2 reads SMNVEV (reference sequence). Trimming shortened V by 5 bases and J by 6 bases, and 13 bases separated the two germline ends. There are 14 residues in the CDR3. The CDR3 here is CASSAGTKAGELFF. In DNA, the CDR3 is TGTGCCAGCAGTGCCGGGACAAAGGCCGGGGAGCTGTTTTTT.

The V call is TRBV5-1, the J call TRBJ2-7, with D possibly being TRBD2 (5 bases). Trimming cost V 4 bases and J 2 bases, with 13 bases left between them. The germline CDR1 and CDR2 sequences are SGHRS and YFSETQ. This CDR3 has 14 residues. In DNA form, the CDR3 reads TGCGCCAGCAGCCGGGCCGCCGGGACCTACGAGCAGTACTTC. Its translation: CASSRAAGTYEQYF. The whole variable domain, remainder taken from reference TRBV5-1 and TRBJ2-7, is KAGVTQTPRYLIKTRGQQVTLSCSPISGHRSVSWYQQTPGQGLQFLFEYFSETQRNKGNFPGRFSGRQFSNSRSEMNVSTLELGDSALYLCASSRAAGTYEQYFGPGTRLTVT.

The chain uses TRBV29-1 and TRBJ2-2; D gene unclear. Trimming cost V 7 bases and J 6 bases, with 15 bases left between them. CDR3 length: 13 residues. Germline loops: CDR1 SQVTM, CDR2 ANQGSEA. The CDR3 loop reads CSAGSFGPGELFF. The DNA for the CDR3 is TGCAGCGCTGGGTCATTCGGGCCCGGGGAGCTGTTTTTT.

The V call is TRBV7-9, the J call TRBJ2-7; TRBD1 is a possible D gene (5 bases). CDR3 size: 14 residues. Germline CDR1 reads SEHNR; CDR2 reads FQNEAQ (reference sequence). Between the trimmed V and J ends, which lost 3 bases and 0 bases, there was a span of 9 bases. The CDR3 reads CASSFLTASYEQYF. Written as DNA, the CDR3 is TGTGCCAGCAGCTTCCTGACAGCCTCCTACGAGCAGTACTTC.

CDR3 sequence (DNA): TGTGCCAGCAGCCCGGACTACACCACAGATACGCAGTATTTT. As protein: CASSPDYTTDTQYF. This chain joins TRBV7-8 and TRBJ2-3, with D tentatively TRBD2 (6 bases). In germline, CDR1 is SGHVS, CDR2 FQNEAQ. This CDR3 spans 14 amino acids. V lost 5 bases and J 2 bases, leaving 11 bases between the germline ends.

V gene TRBV29-1 combines with J gene TRBJ2-1; TRBD1 aligns across 8 bases. Germline loops: CDR1 SQVTM, CDR2 ANQGSEA. The CDR3 has 14 residues. The CDR3 sequence is CSHQGQVKHNEQFF. In DNA, the CDR3 is TGCAGTCACCAGGGACAGGTCAAGCACAATGAGCAGTTCTTC.